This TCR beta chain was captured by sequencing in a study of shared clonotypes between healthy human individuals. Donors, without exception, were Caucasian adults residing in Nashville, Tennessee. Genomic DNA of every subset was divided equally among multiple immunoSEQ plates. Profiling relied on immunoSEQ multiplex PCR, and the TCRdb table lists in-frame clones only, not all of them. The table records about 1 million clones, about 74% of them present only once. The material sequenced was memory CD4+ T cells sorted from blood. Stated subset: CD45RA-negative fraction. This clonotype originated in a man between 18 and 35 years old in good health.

The CDR3 region has the DNA TGCGCCAGCAGACCCGAGGGGACGGGCGAGACCCAGTACTTC. Protein: CASRPEGTGETQYF. The J gene is TRBJ2-5, the V gene TRBV5-1, with D perhaps being TRBD1 or TRBD2 (5 bases each). CDR1 and CDR2 (germline): SGHRS, YFSETQ. Trimming stripped 5 bases from V and 5 bases from J, with 16 bases between. The length of the CDR3 is 14 residues.